Presented here are 32 T cell receptor beta chains from one specimen sequenced in a study of graft-versus-host responses after intestinal transplantation (dated by TCRdb to the early 2020s). Library generation was performed with the immunoSEQ multiplex PCR assay. TCRdb's version of the immuneACCESS table is confined to in-frame rearrangements and falls short of the full clone set. An unresolved V gene accounts for under half of the shortfall where checked; the remainder is of unknown origin. This sample has over 10,000 clones in its table, and 84% of those were observed once. The top ten hold 20% to 25% of the sample. The material was PBMCs, obtained after intestinal transplantation. The source is a human patient who received an intestinal transplant, so some T cells may come from the graft donor.

The chain uses TRBV27 and TRBJ2-1; D remains ambiguous. The CDR3 has 13 residues. Deletions cut 3 bases from V and 3 bases from J, with 6 bases between. Germline V gene sequence: CDR1 MNHEY, CDR2 SMNVEV (reference sequence). This CDR3 reads CASSLDHYNEQFF. The CDR3 DNA follows: TGTGCCAGCAGTTTGGACCACTACAATGAGCAGTTCTTC.

The V gene is TRBV11-1, the J gene TRBJ1-2; 7 bases line up with TRBD1. Germline V gene lookup returns CDR1 SGHAT and CDR2 FQDESV (reference sequence). The V and J ends lost 2 bases and 3 bases, in that order; junction bases with no gene match: 3. The CDR3 spans 14 residues. CDR3 region: CASSLSGTDYGYTF. The CDR3 nucleotides are TGTGCCAGCAGCTTATCCGGGACAGACTATGGCTACACCTTC.

The rearrangement links TRBV7-6 to TRBJ2-3; 7 nucleotides line up with TRBD1. Germline CDR1 is SGHVS and CDR2 is FNYEAQ. The junction had 8 bases not matched to a gene; V was cut back by 1 base and J by 4 bases. The CDR3 contains 16 residues. DNA for the CDR3: TGTGCCAGCAGCTTAGGGACAGGTTCGTTCGCAGATACGCAGTATTTT. This sequence encodes CASSLGTGSFADTQYF.

V usage is TRBV5-1 and J usage is TRBJ2-3; D gene ambiguous. The ends were cut back, 5 bases at V and 1 base at J, with 5 bases in the middle. There are 12 residues in the CDR3. From germline, CDR1 is SGHRS and CDR2 YFSETQ. The CDR3 region is CASRVRTDTQYF. In DNA, the CDR3 is TGCGCCAGCAGAGTTCGCACAGATACGCAGTATTTT.

The chain carries TRBV21-1 and TRBJ1-2. TRBV21-1 is a recognized pseudogene. CDR3 length: 18 amino acids. CDR3 nucleotides: TGTGCCAGCAGCAAAGGGCGGGACACCTACCCCGGGAGACTAGGCTACACCTTC. Protein: CASSKGRDTYPGRLGYTF.

The chain recombines TRBV28 with TRBJ1-4; 8 bases map to TRBD1. V gave up 5 bases and J gave up 8 bases; unmatched junction bases: 10. Germline V CDR1 and CDR2: MDHEN, SYDVKM. CDR3 length: 15 residues. CDR3: CASSGQDRAGEKLFF. The CDR3 region has the DNA TGTGCCAGCAGTGGGCAGGACAGGGCGGGGGAAAAACTGTTTTTT.

V gene TRBV4-1 combines with J gene TRBJ2-5; D not resolved. V lost 0 bases to trimming and J lost 5 bases, with 19 bases between them. This CDR3 region has 17 residues. Looked up from germline, CDR1 is MGHRA and CDR2 is YSYEKL. CDR3 amino acids: CASSQEVTVGGKETQYF. CDR3 DNA: TGCGCCAGCAGCCAAGAGGTAACAGTGGGTGGTAAGGAGACCCAGTACTTC.

This clone was seen once. The chain carries TRBV5-1 and TRBJ2-7; D remains ambiguous. The V gene's germline CDR1 is SGHRS and CDR2 YFSETQ. V lost 4 bases and J 1 base, leaving 15 bases between the germline ends. The CDR3 has 15 amino acids. In DNA form, the CDR3 reads TGCGCCAGCAGCCAGGAAAGATTGTCATCCTACGAGCAGTACTTC. This sequence encodes CASSQERLSSYEQYF.

The V call is TRBV30, the J call TRBJ2-1; D not certain. The germline gives CDR1 GTSNPN, CDR2 SVGIG (reference sequence). The CDR3 extends over 13 amino acids. The V end lost 4 bases, the J end lost 2 bases, and 9 bases lay between the germline ends. This chain's CDR3 is CAWNTVPYNEQFF. The CDR3 nucleotides read TGTGCCTGGAACACAGTACCCTACAATGAGCAGTTCTTC.

The V and J genes are TRBV27 and TRBJ2-7; the match to TRBD2 covers 7 bases. The germline CDR1 and CDR2 sequences are MNHEY and SMNVEV (reference sequence). This CDR3 has 15 amino acids. J gave up 3 bases and V 3 bases, and 8 bases lay outside the gene matches. The CDR3 sequence is CASSLTSSGDYEQYF. CDR3 DNA sequence: TGTGCCAGCAGTTTGACTAGCTCTGGGGACTACGAGCAGTACTTC.

V gene TRBV9 combines with J gene TRBJ2-7, with D tentatively TRBD1 (6 bases). The length of the CDR3 is 14 residues. Germline CDR1 and CDR2: SGDLS and YYNGEE. V was cut by 3 bases and J by 5 bases, with 15 bases left in between. The CDR3 sequence is CASSGGPVPHEQYF. The CDR3 DNA reads TGTGCCAGCAGCGGGGGGCCGGTCCCCCACGAGCAGTACTTC.

The V call is TRBV5-7, the J call TRBJ2-7, with D unclear. TRBV5-7 is classed as an ORF, of uncertain function. Trimming pared 1 base from V and 3 bases from J, leaving 11 bases between. This CDR3 has 14 amino acids. CDR3 in DNA: TGTGCCAGCAGCTTGCCTCGGACCTTCTACGAGCAGTACTTC. This codes for CASSLPRTFYEQYF.

The rearrangement links TRBV5-5 to TRBJ2-7, with TRBD1 matching over 10 bases. This CDR3 region has 14 residues. Trimming at V came to 3 bases and at J to 4 bases, leaving 4 bases not matched to a gene. In germline, CDR1 is SGHKS, CDR2 YYEKEE (reference sequence). This CDR3 reads CASSSTGGAYEQYF. In DNA form, the CDR3 reads TGTGCCAGCAGCTCGACAGGGGGCGCGTACGAGCAGTACTTC. Supplemented by reference TRBV5-5 and TRBJ2-7, the full variable domain reads DAGVTQSPTHLIKTRGQQVTLRCSPISGHKSVSWYQQVLGQGPQFIFQYYEKEERGRGNFPDRFSARQFPNYSSELNVNALLLGDSALYLCASSSTGGAYEQYFGPGTRLTVT.

As DNA, the CDR3 is TGTGCCAGCTCCTGGGCTATTAATTTCGACAATGAGCAGTTCTTC. Its protein is CASSWAINFDNEQFF. The chain employs TRBV18 and TRBJ2-1; D remains unclear. The CDR3 spans 15 residues. V was shortened by 6 bases and J by 5 bases, with 17 bases between the two germline ends. Germline values: CDR1 KGHSH, CDR2 LQKENI. Full variable domain (remainder filled in from reference TRBV18 and TRBJ2-1): NAGVMQNPRHLVRRRGQEARLRCSPMKGHSHVYWYRQLPEEGLKFMVYLQKENIIDESGMPKERFSAEFPKEGPSILRIQQVVRGDSAAYFCASSWAINFDNEQFFGPGTRLTVL.

The V and J genes are TRBV9 and TRBJ2-2; D possibly corresponds to TRBD1 (5 bases). Per the germline V gene, CDR1 is SGDLS and CDR2 is YYNGEE. V dropped 2 bases and J dropped 0 bases, with 11 bases sitting between them. The CDR3 totals 16 residues. CDR3 amino acids: CASSVGPTANTGELFF. The CDR3 DNA reads as TGTGCCAGCAGCGTGGGCCCGACAGCGAACACCGGGGAGCTGTTTTTT.

This chain joins TRBV6-4 and TRBJ2-1; 9 nucleotides match TRBD2. The CDR3 is 16 amino acids. V was pared by 0 bases and J by 4 bases, with 4 bases of the junction left unmatched. From germline, CDR1 is MRHNA and CDR2 SNTAGT. CDR3 protein: CASSDSASGEYNEQFF. CDR3 coding DNA: TGTGCCAGCAGTGACTCCGCTAGCGGGGAGTACAATGAGCAGTTCTTC.

The chain uses TRBV7-2 and TRBJ2-3; D is undetermined. The CDR3 extends over 15 amino acids. Looked up from germline, CDR1 is SGHTA and CDR2 is FQGNSA. V was pared by 5 bases and J by 3 bases, with 15 bases between. CDR3 loop: CASSRSFSGTDTQYF. The CDR3 DNA follows: TGTGCCAGCAGCCGCTCTTTTAGTGGGACAGATACGCAGTATTTT. Complete variable domain (other parts from reference TRBV7-2 and TRBJ2-3): GAGVSQSPSNKVTEKGKDVELRCDPISGHTALYWYRQSLGQGLEFLIYFQGNSAPDKSGLPSDRFSAERTGGSVSTLTIQRTQQEDSAVYLCASSRSFSGTDTQYFGPGTRLTVL.

The rearrangement uses TRBV28 and TRBJ2-7; TRBD2 might be the D (5 bases). CDR1 and CDR2 from the germline V gene are MDHEN and SYDVKM. The CDR3 spans 16 residues. Trimming took 4 bases from V and 7 from J, leaving 23 bases between them. The CDR3 protein is CASSSPEPGLRWEQYF. CDR3 nucleotide sequence: TGTGCCAGCAGTTCCCCTGAACCGGGATTGCGATGGGAGCAGTACTTC.

The rearrangement uses TRBV29-1 and TRBJ2-1; 13 nucleotides align to TRBD2. Germline loops: CDR1 SQVTM, CDR2 ANQGSEA. Trimming cost V 2 bases and J 8 bases; bases outside gene matches: 18. CDR3 length: 19 amino acids. CDR3 coding DNA: TGCAGCGTTGAACTACGAGGGGGCCCAAGACTAGCGGGAGGTGATGAGCAGTTCTTC. As protein: CSVELRGGPRLAGGDEQFF.

This clone was seen more than once but under ten times. The chain combines TRBV5-1 with TRBJ1-1, with D hard to call. The germline gives CDR1 SGHRS, CDR2 YFSETQ. The CDR3 is made up of 13 amino acids. Trimming took off 0 bases at V and 6 bases at J, with 9 bases between the two ends. The CDR3 spells CASSLDNGAEAFF. The DNA of the CDR3 is TGCGCCAGCAGCTTGGATAATGGCGCTGAAGCTTTCTTT.

This clone was recorded once. This rearrangement joins TRBV10-3 to TRBJ2-1, with D perhaps being TRBD1 or TRBD2 (5 bases each). V was cut by 8 bases and J by 6 bases, with 14 bases left in between. Germline CDR1 reads ENHRY; CDR2 reads SYGVKD. The CDR3 covers 13 residues. CDR3 sequence reads: CAIGTPSGNEQFF. The CDR3 DNA follows: TGTGCCATCGGGACCCCGTCGGGCAATGAGCAGTTCTTC.

The genes are TRBV19 and TRBJ2-4; 11 bases agree with TRBD2. Germline CDR1 LNHDA, CDR2 SQIVND (reference sequence). The CDR3 runs 16 residues. Unmatched junction bases numbered 5, after V lost 6 bases and J lost 1 base. CDR3 residues: CASSLAGGPAKNIQYF. CDR3 DNA sequence: TGTGCCAGTAGCTTAGCGGGAGGGCCGGCCAAAAACATTCAGTACTTC.

The J gene is TRBJ2-1, the V gene TRBV28; 7 bases line up with TRBD2. After removal of 7 bases from V and 2 bases from J, the junction contained 5 bases not matched to a gene. Germline V lookup: CDR1 MDHEN, CDR2 SYDVKM. This CDR3 comprises 14 residues. CDR3 sequence (DNA): TGTGCCAGCACCCCGACTAGCCCCTACAATGAGCAGTTCTTC. This gives the protein CASTPTSPYNEQFF.

This chain uses TRBV2 with TRBJ2-1; D not resolved. V lost 6 bases, J lost 6 bases, and 12 bases lay in between. Per the germline V gene, CDR1 is SNHLY and CDR2 is FYNNEI. The CDR3 runs 13 residues. Here the CDR3 reads CASRPTVVNEQFF. Here the CDR3 DNA reads TGTGCCAGCAGACCCACGGTTGTCAATGAGCAGTTCTTC.

The rearrangement links TRBV29-1 to TRBJ2-3; D may be TRBD2 (6 bases). V lost 7 bases and J lost 3, with 14 bases in between. The CDR3 length is 13 residues. Per germline, CDR1 SQVTM and CDR2 ANQGSEA. For the CDR3, the DNA is TGCAGCGCTCTGGAGGGGTCAACAGATACGCAGTATTTT. This gives the protein CSALEGSTDTQYF.

V gene TRBV15 combines with J gene TRBJ1-4, with a possible D match to TRBD1 (6 bases). Germline V gene lookup returns CDR1 LNHNV and CDR2 YYDKDF (reference sequence). Trimming left V 0 bases short and J 7 bases short, with 12 bases between. The CDR3 length is 15 residues. The CDR3 loop is CATSRDGGGFEKLFF. In nucleotides, the CDR3 is TGTGCCACCAGCAGAGATGGGGGGGGCTTTGAAAAACTGTTTTTT.

This sequence joins TRBV11-2 and TRBJ2-7; D may be TRBD1 or TRBD2 (6 bases each). The CDR3 sequence is 16 residues long. The germline V gene encodes CDR1 SGHAT and CDR2 FQNNGV. The germline V and J ends were trimmed by 5 bases and 3 bases, with 20 bases remaining between them. The CDR3 loop is CASSPIRGTHVYEQYF. DNA for the CDR3: TGTGCCAGCAGCCCGATCCGCGGGACACATGTCTACGAGCAGTACTTC.

J is TRBJ2-5 and V is TRBV30; the match to TRBD2 covers 10 bases. The end of the DNA aligns better with TRBJ2-7, so the J call may be wrong. The CDR3 spans 15 residues. Germline V gene sequence: CDR1 GTSNPN, CDR2 SVGIG (reference sequence). CDR3 bases: TGTGCCTGGAGCCTAGCGGGAGTGTTTTCCTACGAGCAGTACTTC. It translates to CAWSLAGVFSYEQYF.

V gene TRBV2 combines with J gene TRBJ1-1, with 8 bases aligning to TRBD1. V lost 4 bases to trimming and J lost 5 bases; unmatched junction nucleotides: 9. Germline CDR1 is SNHLY and CDR2 is FYNNEI. The CDR3 is made up of 15 amino acids. The CDR3 DNA reads as TGTGCCAGCAGTGGCCCGACAGGGGAGGGGACTGAAGCTTTCTTT. Protein sequence: CASSGPTGEGTEAFF.

The chain is built from TRBV27 and TRBJ2-1, with 8 bases fitting TRBD2. V was pared by 7 bases and J by 1 base, with 3 bases of the junction left unmatched. CDR3 length equals 14 residues. The germline gives CDR1 MNHEY, CDR2 SMNVEV (reference sequence). The CDR3 DNA reads TGTGCCAGCAAATTAGCGGGATCCTACAATGAGCAGTTCTTC. The encoded protein is CASKLAGSYNEQFF.

The CDR3 coding sequence is TGTGCCAGCAGCCATGAACAGGGACCGCTGAGGAATGAGCAGTTCTTC. Translated, it gives CASSHEQGPLRNEQFF. The genes are TRBV7-9 and TRBJ2-1; TRBD1 is a possible D gene (6 bases). The CDR3 loop spans 16 amino acids. The V gene lost 5 bases and the J gene lost 7 bases, with 21 bases spanning the gap. The germline V gene has CDR1 SEHNR and CDR2 FQNEAQ (reference sequence).

V gene TRBV2 combines with J gene TRBJ2-1, with TRBD2 matching 7 bases. CDR3 size: 14 residues. The V segment lost 5 bases and the J segment 6 bases; nucleotides outside the gene matches: 7. The germline gives CDR1 SNHLY, CDR2 FYNNEI. The CDR3 sequence is CASSSRDYVNEQFF. CDR3 coding DNA: TGTGCCAGCAGTTCGAGGGACTATGTCAATGAGCAGTTCTTC.